A single sample gave rise to the 23 T cell receptor beta chains below, sequenced in a study of T cell responses to AZD1222 COVID-19 vaccine. Here immunoSEQ multiplex PCR was the method, and the copy in TCRdb shows in-frame clones only, minus some. This sample has approximately 130,000 clones; approximately 93% occur once, and the top ten carry roughly 0.91%. The source was peripheral blood, collected on day 0 of AZD1222 vaccination. These receptors were taken from an adult in good health.

This chain connects TRBV7-2 to TRBJ2-1, with D perhaps matching TRBD2 (7 bases). Germline V gene data show CDR1 as SGHTA and CDR2 as FQGNSA. The CDR3 covers 16 residues. Trimming stripped 5 bases from V and 7 bases from J, with 21 bases between. The CDR3 coding sequence is TGTGCCAGCAGCCCTTGGGGGGGGGCCATGGCTAATGAGCAGTTCTTC. Its protein is CASSPWGGAMANEQFF.

V gene TRBV6-2 or TRBV6-3 combines with J gene TRBJ1-2, with D possibly TRBD1 on 5 matching bases. Deletions cut 0 bases from V and 8 bases from J, with 13 bases between. The CDR3 is made up of 14 amino acids. Germline values: CDR1 MNHEY, CDR2 SVGEGT. CDR3 nucleotides: TGTGCCAGCAGTTACTCGACACAGGTCGGGGGCTACACCTTC. This encodes CASSYSTQVGGYTF.

The chain carries TRBV2 and TRBJ1-6; no definite D call. The CDR3 is 15 amino acids. V lost 11 bases, J lost 0 bases, and 14 bases lay in between. Germline V gives CDR1 SNHLY, CDR2 FYNNEI. The CDR3 region has the DNA TGTGCCGCCAAGCAGGAGAGCTCCTATAATTCACCCCTCCACTTT. Translating gives CAAKQESSYNSPLHF.

This rearrangement joins TRBV5-1 to TRBJ1-1; 7 bases line up with TRBD1. The CDR3 extends over 18 amino acids. Germline V CDR1 and CDR2: SGHRS, YFSETQ. V gave up 0 bases and J gave up 0 bases; unmatched junction bases: 11. The DNA for the CDR3 is TGCGCCAGCAGCTTGGGAGGCAGGGGGTATGGCATGAACACTGAAGCTTTCTTT. Its translation is CASSLGGRGYGMNTEAFF.

The chain carries TRBV19 and TRBJ1-4; 7 nucleotides match TRBD1. The V segment lost 6 bases and the J segment 11 bases; nucleotides outside the gene matches: 15. The CDR3 spans 15 residues. Germline V CDR1 and CDR2: LNHDA, SQIVND (reference sequence). CDR3 DNA sequence: TGTGCCAGTAGCACCACAGGGGCTCAATCAGAGAAACTGTTTTTT. Amino acids: CASSTTGAQSEKLFF.

A single count supports this clone. The CDR3 sequence: CATSDRPYSNQPQHF. In DNA form, the CDR3 reads TGTGCCACCTCGGACCGCCCCTATAGCAATCAGCCCCAGCATTTT. The chain carries TRBV6-5 and TRBJ1-5; D unclear. This CDR3 has 15 amino acids. CDR1 and CDR2 from the germline V gene are MNHEY and SVGAGI. Trimming removed 10 bases from V and 0 bases from J, with 16 bases in between.

J is TRBJ1-5 and V is TRBV2; D might be TRBD1 (5 bases). Trimming removed 5 bases from V and 0 bases from J, with 17 bases in between. The CDR3 contains 17 residues. Germline lookup yields CDR1 SNHLY and CDR2 FYNNEI. The CDR3 DNA is TGTGCCAGCAGTTACCGGGACGGAAGATATAGCAATCAGCCCCAGCATTTT. Protein sequence: CASSYRDGRYSNQPQHF.

This clone showed up just a few times. J is TRBJ2-3 and V is TRBV27; the D gene could be TRBD1 or TRBD2 (7 bases each). V dropped 1 base and J dropped 4 bases, with 18 bases sitting between them. Germline CDR1 reads MNHEY; CDR2 reads SMNVEV (reference sequence). The CDR3 consists of 17 residues. CDR3 sequence: CASSLWRGGGKADTQYF. CDR3 bases: TGTGCCAGCAGTTTATGGAGGGGAGGGGGCAAAGCAGATACGCAGTATTTT.

V usage is TRBV5-1 and J usage is TRBJ1-1; D not certain. Trimming stripped 4 bases from V and 5 bases from J, with 12 bases between. CDR1 and CDR2 from the germline V gene are SGHRS and YFSETQ. This CDR3 comprises 13 residues. CDR3 DNA sequence: TGCGCCAGCAGCGGGTGGGTGGGGACTGAAGCTTTCTTT. Its protein product is CASSGWVGTEAFF.

This chain uses TRBV5-6 with TRBJ1-1, with a possible D match to TRBD1 (5 bases). The CDR3 is 15 residues long. The V gene lost 1 base and the J gene lost 3 bases, with 13 bases spanning the gap. Germline CDR1 reads SGHDT; CDR2 reads YYEEEE. The CDR3 is CASSLQGRRDTEAFF. The CDR3 DNA reads TGTGCCAGCAGCTTGCAGGGACGTAGGGACACTGAAGCTTTCTTT.

This clone was picked up one time. V is TRBV5-1 and J is TRBJ2-1; TRBD2 matches at 13 bases. The length of the CDR3 is 14 residues. J lost 10 bases, V lost 1 base, and 2 bases had no gene match. The germline CDR1 and CDR2 sequences are SGHRS and YFSETQ. CDR3 region: CASSLRTSGGEQFF. DNA for the CDR3: TGCGCCAGCAGCTTGAGGACTAGCGGGGGCGAGCAGTTCTTC.

The chain employs TRBV5-1 and TRBJ2-7, with TRBD1 as a possible D gene (6 bases). The CDR3 is 16 residues long. With 3 bases removed from V and 0 bases from J, the gap between germline ends came to 16 bases. Germline assignment: CDR1 SGHRS and CDR2 YFSETQ. In nucleotides, the CDR3 is TGCGCCAGCAGCTCTATAACTACAGGGAGCTCCTACGAGCAGTACTTC. Encoded protein: CASSSITTGSSYEQYF.

The chain joins TRBV6-5 to TRBJ1-1; weak D call: TRBD1 (5 bases). V was trimmed by 2 bases and J by 3 bases, leaving 10 bases between them. This CDR3 region has 14 residues. Germline assignment: CDR1 MNHEY and CDR2 SVGAGI. The CDR3 reads CASSYQQGDTEAFF. In DNA, the CDR3 is TGTGCCAGCAGTTACCAGCAGGGAGACACTGAAGCTTTCTTT.

J is TRBJ2-2 and V is TRBV6-5, with TRBD2 matching 13 bases. Trimming cost V 5 bases and J 6 bases; bases outside gene matches: 3. CDR1 and CDR2 from the germline V gene are MNHEY and SVGAGI. This CDR3 is built from 15 residues. The CDR3 protein is CASSLTSGGAGELFF. The CDR3 bases are TGTGCCAGCAGTCTCACTAGCGGGGGGGCCGGGGAGCTGTTTTTT.

V gene TRBV5-6 combines with J gene TRBJ1-2; no reliable D call. The length of the CDR3 is 12 residues. Per the germline V gene, CDR1 is SGHDT and CDR2 is YYEEEE. Trimming removed 6 bases from V and 5 bases from J, with 11 bases in between. Written as DNA, the CDR3 is TGTGCCAGCAAGGGTTGGCAATATGGCTACACCTTC. Protein sequence: CASKGWQYGYTF.

The rearrangement links TRBV29-1 to TRBJ2-7, with D perhaps TRBD1 (6 bases). The V gene's germline CDR1 is SQVTM and CDR2 ANQGSEA. The CDR3 loop spans 16 amino acids. Trimming pared 3 bases from V and 2 bases from J, leaving 20 bases between. The CDR3 DNA sequence: TGCAGCGTTGACCTCGAAGGGACAAAGTTACCCTACGAGCAGTACTTC. Translated, it gives CSVDLEGTKLPYEQYF.

The V call is TRBV4-2, the J call TRBJ1-1, with 9 bases matching TRBD1. CDR1 LGHNA and CDR2 YNFKEQ come from the germline V gene. Trimming cost V 2 bases and J 8 bases; bases outside gene matches: 12. The CDR3 runs 16 residues. The CDR3 DNA reads TGTGCCAGCAGCCAAATCGGGACAGGGTTTAACGCGGAAGCTTTCTTT. It is translated as CASSQIGTGFNAEAFF.

The rearrangement links TRBV10-3 to TRBJ2-7; 8 nucleotides match TRBD1. Germline CDR1 ENHRY, CDR2 SYGVKD. The CDR3 loop spans 14 amino acids. J lost 5 bases, V lost 5 bases, and 8 bases had no gene match. CDR3 residues: CAISTDRGYHEQYF. CDR3 sequence (DNA): TGTGCCATCAGTACCGACAGGGGTTATCACGAGCAGTACTTC.

The gene calls are TRBV11-2 and TRBJ1-2; 7 bases map to TRBD1. V lost 5 bases and J lost 5; bases outside the gene matches: 8. Germline V gene lookup returns CDR1 SGHAT and CDR2 FQNNGV. The CDR3 spans 14 residues. The CDR3 DNA is TGTGCCAGCAGCGGGGGGACAGAGTGGTATGGCTACACCTTC. Residues: CASSGGTEWYGYTF.

This clone was picked up one time. The rearrangement joins TRBV6-5 to TRBJ2-5, with D unclear. The V end was cut by 4 bases, the J end by 0 bases, with 12 bases between. CDR3 size: 15 residues. The germline V gene has CDR1 MNHEY and CDR2 SVGAGI. This chain's CDR3 is CASSFQMGNQETQYF. The CDR3 region has the DNA TGTGCCAGCAGTTTCCAGATGGGGAACCAAGAGACCCAGTACTTC.

The chain uses TRBV9 and TRBJ2-5, with 8 bases matching TRBD2. With V trimmed by 0 bases and J by 5 bases, 6 bases remained unmatched. CDR3 length: 15 residues. CDR1 is SGDLS, CDR2 YYNGEE, per germline. The CDR3 nucleotides read TGTGCCAGCAGCGTAGTGGCGGGGGGTGGTGAGACCCAGTACTTC. As protein: CASSVVAGGGETQYF.

The chain recombines TRBV27 with TRBJ1-2; 7 bases fit TRBD1. The CDR3 length is 16 residues. Germline-derived CDR1 and CDR2 are MNHEY and SMNVEV (reference sequence). The V segment lost 0 bases and the J segment 8 bases; nucleotides outside the gene matches: 12. CDR3 amino acids: CASSLSMGTGAQGYTF. In nucleotides, the CDR3 is TGTGCCAGCAGTTTATCGATGGGAACAGGGGCGCAGGGCTACACCTTC.

The DNA for the CDR3 is TGTGCCAGCAGTATGAGCTCTGGAAACACCATATATTTT. This codes for CASSMSSGNTIYF. The chain uses TRBV9 and TRBJ1-3; D remains unclear. CDR1 and CDR2 from the germline V gene are SGDLS and YYNGEE. The V and J ends lost 5 bases and 0 bases respectively, with 6 bases between them. The CDR3 runs to 13 residues.